Below, 16 T cell receptor beta chains from the same sample are listed, as sequenced in a study of identical twins. TCRdb re-derived calls from the 5' RACE reads in MiXCR, one entry per CDR3 protein. Seen here are about 390,000 distinct CDR3 sequences, approximately 8.7% observed once, and the top ten hold approximately 9.3%. Sequencing was carried out using naive T cells sorted from blood. Every receptor here comes from a woman between 45 and 60 years old in good health.

This clonotype was seen a handful of times. The rearrangement links TRBV4-2 to TRBJ1-1, with D possibly matching TRBD1 (6 bases). The V and J ends lost 4 bases and 5 bases respectively, with 14 bases between them. The CDR3 is 14 amino acids. Germline-derived CDR1 and CDR2 are LGHNA and YNFKEQ. The CDR3 region has the DNA TGTGCCAGCAGCCCGGGGGCGCAGGGGACTGAAGCTTTCTTT. Its protein is CASSPGAQGTEAFF.

This clonotype was found a few times. The V gene is TRBV12-3 or TRBV12-4, the J gene TRBJ2-3, with 7 bases matching TRBD1. Trimming took 7 bases from V and 2 from J; bases not matched to a gene: 15. The CDR3 totals 17 residues. CDR3 residues: CASTRPGQQYNTDTQYF. In nucleotides, the CDR3 is TGTGCCAGCACCCGACCGGGACAGCAGTATAACACAGATACGCAGTATTTT.

The genes are TRBV4-1 and TRBJ1-1; D call uncertain. The V and J ends lost 0 bases and 1 base respectively, with 6 bases between them. The CDR3 covers 14 residues. Germline V lookup: CDR1 MGHRA, CDR2 YSYEKL. The CDR3 DNA reads TGCGCCAGCAGCCAAGATTCCGGGAACACTGAAGCTTTCTTT. This encodes CASSQDSGNTEAFF.

This clonotype was seen many times. The chain carries TRBV11-2 and TRBJ2-2; D may correspond to TRBD1 or TRBD2 (5 bases each). The CDR3 has 16 amino acids. Germline V gene data show CDR1 as SGHAT and CDR2 as FQNNGV. V lost 2 bases, J lost 0 bases, and 10 bases lay in between. CDR3 amino acids: CASSLSGGANTGELFF. In nucleotides, the CDR3 is TGTGCCAGCAGCTTATCTGGGGGAGCGAACACCGGGGAGCTGTTTTTT.

V gene TRBV10-3 combines with J gene TRBJ2-7; TRBD1 matches 9 bases. There are 14 residues in the CDR3. Unmatched junction bases numbered 5, after V lost 7 bases and J lost 1 base. Germline-derived CDR1 and CDR2 are ENHRY and SYGVKD. The CDR3 sequence is CAINPGQGSYEQYF. The DNA of the CDR3 is TGTGCCATCAACCCGGGACAGGGATCCTACGAGCAGTACTTC.

The chain links TRBV12-3 or TRBV12-4 to TRBJ2-1; D uncertain. The CDR3 consists of 13 residues. Trimming left V 6 bases short and J 8 bases short, with 14 bases between. CDR3: CASSFRRWYEQFF. Written as DNA, the CDR3 is TGTGCCAGCAGCTTTCGTAGGTGGTATGAGCAGTTCTTC.

The chain combines TRBV5-1 with TRBJ2-3, with TRBD2 identical over 8 bases. Germline assignment: CDR1 SGHRS and CDR2 YFSETQ. The CDR3 has 14 residues. Trimming at V came to 4 bases and at J to 3 bases, leaving 4 bases not matched to a gene. Here the CDR3 DNA reads TGCGCCAGCAGCCGTAGCGGGAATACAGATACGCAGTATTTT. Its protein is CASSRSGNTDTQYF.

This clonotype was counted ten times or more. The chain couples TRBV11-2 to TRBJ2-1; no reliable D call. Germline CDR1 SGHAT, CDR2 FQNNGV. The CDR3 is 15 amino acids. Trimming stripped 1 base from V and 6 bases from J, with 13 bases between. CDR3 coding DNA: TGTGCCAGCAGCTTAGGGCACTCGGTTGGCAATGAGCAGTTCTTC. Translation gives CASSLGHSVGNEQFF.

This clonotype was seen a few times. The V call is TRBV20-1, the J call TRBJ1-5; D gene uncertain. V gave up 3 bases and J gave up 9 bases, with 15 bases separating them. The germline V gene encodes CDR1 DFQATT and CDR2 SNEGSKA (reference sequence). CDR3 length: 13 residues. The CDR3 loop is CSARKANGRPQHF. The DNA of the CDR3 is TGCAGTGCTAGGAAAGCCAATGGTAGGCCCCAGCATTTT.

The chain employs TRBV12-3 or TRBV12-4 and TRBJ1-5, with 7 bases that match TRBD1. V shed 8 bases, J shed 4 bases, and the junction held 5 bases outside the gene matches. The CDR3 extends over 13 amino acids. CDR3 amino acids: CASATGPNQPQHF. CDR3 nucleotide sequence: TGTGCCAGCGCGACAGGGCCGAATCAGCCCCAGCATTTT.

The rearrangement links TRBV20-1 to TRBJ2-3; no definite D call. This CDR3 has 15 residues. The germline CDR1 and CDR2 sequences are DFQATT and SNEGSKA (reference sequence). Trimming took off 0 bases at V and 0 bases at J, with 10 bases between the two ends. The CDR3 is CSARDSTSSTDTQYF. The CDR3 nucleotides are TGCAGTGCTAGAGATTCAACATCTAGCACAGATACGCAGTATTTT.

This clonotype was seen only a few times. The genes are TRBV19 and TRBJ2-6; D may match TRBD1 or TRBD2 (5 bases each). From germline, CDR1 is LNHDA and CDR2 SQIVND (reference sequence). The CDR3 has 17 residues. V dropped 3 bases and J dropped 0 bases, with 12 bases sitting between them. The CDR3 sequence: CASSISGTRSGANVLTF. The CDR3 DNA follows: TGTGCCAGTAGTATCTCTGGGACCCGCTCTGGGGCCAACGTCCTGACTTTC. Full variable domain (rest looked up from reference TRBV19 and TRBJ2-6): DGGITQSPKYLFRKEGQNVTLSCEQNLNHDAMYWYRQDPGQGLRLIYYSQIVNDFQKGDIAEGYSVSREKKESFPLTVTSAQKNPTAFYLCASSISGTRSGANVLTFGAGSRLTVL.

This clonotype occurred a few times. The V and J genes are TRBV7-9 and TRBJ1-2; D unresolved. This CDR3 is built from 12 residues. The V gene lost 5 bases and the J gene lost 7 bases, with 11 bases spanning the gap. The V gene's germline CDR1 is SEHNR and CDR2 FQNEAQ (reference sequence). DNA of the CDR3: TGTGCCAGCAGCCCAGCTATGGGTGGCTACACCTTC. Amino acids: CASSPAMGGYTF.

The chain joins TRBV25-1 to TRBJ2-1; perhaps TRBD2 as D (6 bases). The CDR3 covers 16 residues. Germline-derived CDR1 and CDR2 are MGHDK and SYGVNS. The ends were cut back, 1 base at V and 0 bases at J, with 10 bases in the middle. CDR3 sequence (DNA): TGTGCCAGCAGTGAATGGGAGGCGAGCTCCTACAATGAGCAGTTCTTC. Residues: CASSEWEASSYNEQFF. The whole variable domain, filled in from reference TRBV25-1 and TRBJ2-1, reads EADIYQTPRYLVIGTGKKITLECSQTMGHDKMYWYQQDPGMELHLIHYSYGVNSTEKGDLSSESTVSRIRTEHFPLTLESARPSHTSQYLCASSEWEASSYNEQFFGPGTRLTVL.

This clonotype was seen many times. The V gene is TRBV25-1, the J gene TRBJ1-4; 8 bases agree with TRBD1. The CDR3 is 17 amino acids. V dropped 3 bases and J dropped 12; count of bases not matched to a gene: 18. Germline-derived CDR1 and CDR2 are MGHDK and SYGVNS. For the CDR3, the DNA is TGTGCCAGCAGTGACCTCCGGACAGGGCAATCGGAAAGGGAACTGTTTTTT. Its protein product is CASSDLRTGQSERELFF.

This clonotype was detected ten times or more. The V call is TRBV4-1, the J call TRBJ2-3; D gene ambiguous. V lost 11 bases to trimming and J lost 1 base, with 16 bases between them. The germline V gene has CDR1 MGHRA and CDR2 YSYEKL. The CDR3 loop spans 14 amino acids. The CDR3 coding sequence is TGCGCCGTAAAACGCATAGGAGGCACAGATACGCAGTATTTT. Its protein is CAVKRIGGTDTQYF.